A selection of T cell receptor beta chains follows, all from one sample in a study of CD8+ T cells in alopecia areata. Profiling relied on immunoSEQ multiplex PCR, and the TCRdb table lists in-frame clones only, not all of them. The sample carries around 110,000 clones, around 83% recorded once. The specimen comprised CD8+ T cells sorted from blood, sampled at week 24, from a patient treated with tofacitinib. The receptors originated from a human donor with alopecia areata. Both conserved end residues are part of each CDR3. D genes are given only for firm matches. Size tells how often a clone was seen (once, few, many) or the class of an expanded clone, and some rows leave it out.

v_call	clone_size	d_call	cdr3_length	j_call	cdr3_nt	cdr3_aa
TRBV2	few	NA	13	TRBJ2-7	TGTGCCGGGCTCCGACAGAGCTCCTACGAGCAGTACTTC	CAGLRQSSYEQYF
TRBV13	NA	NA	15	TRBJ2-3	TGTGCCAGCAGCTTAGCTATTAGGCAGGCAGATACGCAGTATTTT	CASSLAIRQADTQYF
TRBV15	NA	TRBD1	15	TRBJ2-5	TGTGCCACTACGCTCGGACAGGCCAGATGGGAGACCCAGTACTTC	CATTLGQARWETQYF
TRBV29-1	NA	NA	15	TRBJ2-3	TGCAGCGTTGACAGGCTATCAGCCCCCACAGATACGCAGTATTTT	CSVDRLSAPTDTQYF
TRBV12-5	NA	NA	17	TRBJ2-2	TGTGCTAGTGGTTTTTGGGTTTGGGGCCAGAACACCGGGGAGCTGTTTTTT	CASGFWVWGQNTGELFF
TRBV7-6	NA	NA	13	TRBJ1-1	TGTGCCAGCAGCTTAACAGGGTCCACTGAAGCTTTCTTT	CASSLTGSTEAFF
TRBV10-3	NA	NA	15	TRBJ2-2	TGTGCCATCAGCGTTACAGGGACCAACACCGGGGAGCTGTTTTTT	CAISVTGTNTGELFF
TRBV5-6	NA	TRBD1	15	TRBJ2-1	TGTGCCAGCAGCCTGATGGGACAGCCATACAATGAGCAGTTCTTC	CASSLMGQPYNEQFF
TRBV11-2	NA	TRBD2	19	TRBJ2-1	TGTGCCAGCAGCTTAGGACTAGCGGGGGGGCCTAGCTCCTACAATGAGCAGTTCTTC	CASSLGLAGGPSSYNEQFF
TRBV10-3	NA	TRBD1	15	TRBJ2-7	TGTGCCATCAGTGAGCCACACGGACAGGTGTACGAGCAGTACTTC	CAISEPHGQVYEQYF
TRBV19	NA	NA	15	TRBJ1-2	TGTGCCAGTGCCACCGGGGCAGTATCTAACTATGGCTACACCTTC	CASATGAVSNYGYTF
TRBV4-3	NA	TRBD2	16	TRBJ2-3	TGCGCCAGCAGCCAAGACATGCGGGGGGGAACAGATACGCAGTATTTT	CASSQDMRGGTDTQYF
TRBV21-1	NA	NA	17	TRBJ2-7	TGTGCCAGCACCGACAGGGGGCATTTGATTAGTTGGTACGAGCAGTACTTC	CASTDRGHLISWYEQYF
TRBV4-1	NA	NA	14	TRBJ2-5	TGCGCCAGCAGCCAAGTAGCGGACCAAGAGACCCAGTACTTC	CASSQVADQETQYF
TRBV5-4	NA	TRBD1	16	TRBJ1-2	TGTGCCAGCAGCCCCGGACAGGGGGATTTAAACTATGGCTACACCTTC	CASSPGQGDLNYGYTF
TRBV21-1	NA	NA	14	TRBJ1-2	TGTGCCAGCAGCATCCACGATCTAAACTATGGCTACACCTTC	CASSIHDLNYGYTF
TRBV5-1	NA	NA	15	TRBJ2-2	TGCGCCAGCAGCTTGGCGCAGTCGAACACCGGGGAGCTGTTTTTT	CASSLAQSNTGELFF
TRBV23-1	NA	NA	14	TRBJ2-7	TGCGCCAGCAGTCAAATCTCAGGGTGTTCCGAGCAGTACTTC	CASSQISGCSEQYF
TRBV29-1	NA	NA	10	TRBJ1-1	TGCAGCGTTGGGACAGCTGAAGCTTTCTTT	CSVGTAEAFF
TRBV2	NA	TRBD2	13	TRBJ2-5	TGTGCCAGCAGCGGGGGGGCCAAGGAGACCCAGTACTTC	CASSGGAKETQYF
TRBV29-1	NA	NA	16	TRBJ2-3	TGCAGCGTTGAAGGGCCATACGCGGGGCCCACAGATACGCAGTATTTT	CSVEGPYAGPTDTQYF
TRBV11-2	NA	NA	12	TRBJ2-3	TGTGCCAGCAGCTATACGACAGATACGCAGTATTTT	CASSYTTDTQYF
TRBV7-9	once	NA	12	TRBJ1-1	TGTGCCAGCAGCTTAGTAGGGCGTGAAGCTTTCTTT	CASSLVGREAFF
TRBV4-3	NA	NA	16	TRBJ2-3	TGCGCCAGCAGCCAAGACCGGGCAGGTAGCACAGATACGCAGTATTTT	CASSQDRAGSTDTQYF
TRBV4-3	NA	NA	14	TRBJ2-7	TGCGCCAGCAGCCTTGGACAGGGAGGGTACGAGCAGTACTTC	CASSLGQGGYEQYF
TRBV19	NA	NA	13	TRBJ1-1	TGTGCCAGTAGTCCCGCGGGTGGCGCGATAGCTTTCTTT	CASSPAGGAIAFF
TRBV7-9	NA	NA	14	TRBJ1-1	TGTGCCAGCAGCTCCGGGGGCCTCGGCACTGAAGCTTTCTTT	CASSSGGLGTEAFF
TRBV4-3	NA	TRBD2	16	TRBJ2-1	TGCGCCAGCAGCCAAGATAGCGGGGGGGTCTACAATGAGCAGTTCTTC	CASSQDSGGVYNEQFF
TRBV4-1	NA	NA	15	TRBJ2-7	TGCGCCAGCAGCCCTCGGACCGGGGTGGAACACGAGCAGTACTTC	CASSPRTGVEHEQYF